The 3 T cell receptor beta chains below were found in one sample sequenced in a study of cytomegalovirus exposure and HLA in healthy donors. Vbeta (60) and Jbeta (13) primers were used in the PCR. Libraries were prepared by immunoSEQ multiplex PCR; TCRdb keeps only in-frame clonotypes and omits some of them. Of 95,000 to 110,000 clones in the sample, around 73% were seen once. Sequenced sample: PBMCs. Receptors originate from a man aged 25-40 years in good health and CMV-seronegative.

The gene calls are TRBV27 and TRBJ2-7, with 9 positions matching TRBD2. V lost 2 bases to trimming and J lost 2 bases; unmatched junction nucleotides: 7. This CDR3 contains 16 residues. Germline CDR1 and CDR2: MNHEY and SMNVEV (reference sequence). The CDR3 bases are TGTGCCAGCAGTTTAGGGCTAGCGGGAAGCACCTACGAGCAGTACTTC. Amino acid sequence: CASSLGLAGSTYEQYF.

This clone was seen a handful of times. The genes are TRBV9 and TRBJ2-2; no clear D. The V end was cut by 0 bases, the J end by 3 bases, with 6 bases between. The CDR3 contains 14 residues. CDR1 SGDLS and CDR2 YYNGEE come from the germline V gene. This CDR3 is CASSVERDTGELFF. CDR3 sequence (DNA): TGTGCCAGCAGCGTAGAACGGGACACCGGGGAGCTGTTTTTT.

The genes are TRBV27 and TRBJ1-1; D call uncertain. This CDR3 is built from 13 residues. Germline-derived CDR1 and CDR2 are MNHEY and SMNVEV (reference sequence). With 3 bases removed from V and 3 bases from J, the gap between germline ends came to 8 bases. This chain's CDR3 is CASSLVRDTEAFF. CDR3 bases: TGTGCCAGCAGTTTGGTTCGGGACACTGAAGCTTTCTTT.